Shown below are 25 T cell receptor beta chains from a single sample sequenced in a study of blood T cell repertoires in COVID-19. Profiled with immunoSEQ multiplex PCR; TCRdb holds only in-frame clones, not every one. The sample records 270,000 or so clones, roughly 85% being singletons. Sequenced input: peripheral blood. These receptors were taken from a woman younger than 35 with acute or convalescent COVID-19.

With regard to this clone: Other DNA sequences within the sample encode an identical CDR3. The chain uses TRBV5-1 and TRBJ1-4; weak D call: TRBD1 (5 bases). This CDR3 is 14 amino acids long. V lost 0 bases and J 4 bases, leaving 7 bases between the germline ends. Germline CDR1 SGHRS, CDR2 YFSETQ. The CDR3 DNA reads as TGCGCCAGCAGCTTGGGACAGAATAATGAAAAACTGTTTTTT. This translates into CASSLGQNNEKLFF.

The gene calls are TRBV3-1 (or the pseudogene TRBV3-2) and TRBJ2-7; TRBD2 aligns across 10 bases. After removal of 0 bases from V and 3 bases from J, the junction contained 8 bases not matched to a gene. The CDR3 is made up of 17 amino acids. CDR1 and CDR2 from the germline V gene are LGHDT and YNNKEL (reference sequence). Here the CDR3 reads CASSQDGASGGGYEQYF. The CDR3 nucleotides are TGTGCCAGCAGCCAAGATGGGGCTAGCGGGGGTGGCTACGAGCAGTACTTC.

The CDR3 sequence: CASSQERGIVNEQFF. The CDR3 DNA reads as TGCGCCAGCAGCCAAGAACGAGGGATAGTGAATGAGCAGTTCTTC. The chain combines TRBV4-3 with TRBJ2-1; weak D call: TRBD2 (5 bases). This CDR3 is 15 amino acids long. Trimming removed 0 bases at V and 7 bases at J, with 13 bases between. Germline CDR1 and CDR2: LGHNA and YSLEER.

This clone was observed a handful of times. The chain employs TRBV3-1 (or the pseudogene TRBV3-2) and TRBJ2-1; TRBD2 matches 9 bases. With 5 bases clipped from V and 0 bases from J, the junction kept 17 bases outside the gene matches. CDR3 size: 20 residues. Per the germline V gene, CDR1 is LGHDT and CDR2 is YNNKEL (reference sequence). For the CDR3, the DNA is TGTGCCAGCAGCACCCACCAACGTACTAGCGGGTTGGTCTCCTACAATGAGCAGTTCTTC. Translation gives CASSTHQRTSGLVSYNEQFF.

J is TRBJ1-4 and V is TRBV19; D remains ambiguous. V lost 6 bases and J lost 6, with 14 bases in between. The CDR3 covers 14 residues. Looked up from germline, CDR1 is LNHDA and CDR2 is SQIVND (reference sequence). The CDR3 nucleotides read TGTGCCAGTAGCCGAAGGACTGCTCATGAAAAACTGTTTTTT. Protein product: CASSRRTAHEKLFF.

In its sample, this clone was seen a few times. The rearrangement links TRBV6-4 to TRBJ2-1, with 11 nucleotides matching TRBD2. This CDR3 has 13 amino acids. The junction had 2 bases not matched to a gene; V was cut back by 0 bases and J by 13 bases. Germline CDR1 is MRHNA and CDR2 is SNTAGT. For the CDR3, the DNA is TGTGCCAGCAGTGACTCCCTAGCGGGAGGCCAGTTCTTC. Translation: CASSDSLAGGQFF.

The gene calls are TRBV9 and TRBJ2-1, with TRBD2 identical over 10 bases. The V gene end was trimmed by 4 bases and the J gene end by 7 bases; junction bases not matched to a gene: 11. This CDR3 has 16 amino acids. CDR1 is SGDLS and CDR2 is YYNGEE in the germline V gene. DNA of the CDR3: TGTGCCAGCAGCACACAAAAAGCGGGAGGGGCGAATGAGCAGTTCTTC. It yields the protein CASSTQKAGGANEQFF.

The sample holds one count of this clone. The chain couples TRBV30 to TRBJ1-6; a possible D gene is TRBD1 (6 bases). Trimming removed 0 bases from V and 5 bases from J, with 17 bases in between. This CDR3 region has 17 residues. Germline CDR1 is GTSNPN and CDR2 is SVGIG (reference sequence). CDR3 sequence: CAWSVQISGANNSPLHF. The CDR3 nucleotides read TGTGCCTGGAGTGTACAAATTTCAGGGGCGAATAATTCACCCCTCCACTTT. Full variable domain (remainder filled in from reference TRBV30 and TRBJ1-6): SQTIHQWPATLVQPVGSPLSLECTVEGTSNPNLYWYRQAAGRGLQLLFYSVGIGQISSEVPQNLSASRPQDRQFILSSKKLLLSDSGFYLCAWSVQISGANNSPLHFGNGTRLTVT.

About this clone itself: This same CDR3 is encoded by further DNA sequences in the sample. The chain employs TRBV7-2 and TRBJ2-3, with 8 bases that match TRBD1. The CDR3 consists of 14 residues. Germline CDR1 and CDR2: SGHTA and FQGNSA. V shed 5 bases and J 3 bases; nucleotides not matched to a gene: 4. The CDR3 DNA is TGTGCCAGCAGCCCCGGACAGGGAACAGATACGCAGTATTTT. Protein sequence: CASSPGQGTDTQYF.

The rearrangement uses TRBV5-1 and TRBJ1-1, with a tentative D call TRBD1 (5 bases). Looked up from germline, CDR1 is SGHRS and CDR2 is YFSETQ. The CDR3 sequence is 15 residues long. The V and J ends lost 0 bases and 0 bases respectively, with 9 bases between them. The CDR3 loop is CASSLEGYVNTEAFF. CDR3 bases: TGCGCCAGCAGCTTGGAGGGGTACGTGAACACTGAAGCTTTCTTT.

The CDR3 loop is CASSSSRVVAETTDTQYF. CDR3 coding DNA: TGTGCCAGCAGCTCTAGTCGGGTGGTAGCGGAAACCACAGATACGCAGTATTTT. The chain joins TRBV7-2 to TRBJ2-3, with a possible D match to TRBD2 (6 bases). Germline CDR1 is SGHTA and CDR2 is FQGNSA. This CDR3 contains 18 residues. V gave up 4 bases and J gave up 2 bases, with 22 bases separating them.

This clone appeared a single time. The chain employs TRBV27 and TRBJ1-2; a possible D gene is TRBD1 (5 bases). This CDR3 region has 14 residues. Trimming stripped 6 bases from V and 8 bases from J, with 19 bases between. The germline V gene has CDR1 MNHEY and CDR2 SMNVEV (reference sequence). The CDR3 nucleotides read TGTGCCAGCAGAAGAAGGAACGACAGTCGGGGCTACACCTTC. Amino acid sequence: CASRRRNDSRGYTF.

This chain joins TRBV28 and TRBJ1-1; the D is unclear. Germline CDR1 MDHEN, CDR2 SYDVKM. Trimming cost V 6 bases and J 1 base, with 12 bases left between them. CDR3 length: 14 residues. Written as DNA, the CDR3 is TGTGCCAGCAGCCCCTGGAGGGCGAACACTGAAGCTTTCTTT. This codes for CASSPWRANTEAFF. Drawing the rest from reference TRBV28 and TRBJ1-1, the complete variable domain is DVKVTQSSRYLVKRTGEKVFLECVQDMDHENMFWYRQDPGLGLRLIYFSYDVKMKEKGDIPEGYSVSREKKERFSLILESASTNQTSMYLCASSPWRANTEAFFGQGTRLTVV.

This chain connects TRBV18 to TRBJ2-7; 8 bases agree with TRBD2. Trimming at V came to 4 bases and at J to 9 bases, leaving 14 bases not matched to a gene. CDR1 is KGHSH, CDR2 LQKENI, per germline. CDR3 length: 15 residues. CDR3: CASSRKRERTEPQYF. The DNA of the CDR3 is TGTGCCAGCTCACGAAAGCGGGAGAGAACCGAACCGCAGTACTTC.

The chain couples TRBV4-3 to TRBJ2-3; TRBD1 matches at 8 bases. Germline CDR1 is LGHNA and CDR2 is YSLEER. CDR3 size: 15 residues. Germline trimming cut 0 bases from V and 4 bases from J; bases unmatched to any gene: 3. Here the CDR3 reads CASSQEDRDADTQYF. DNA of the CDR3: TGCGCCAGCAGCCAAGAGGACAGGGACGCAGATACGCAGTATTTT.

The rearrangement uses TRBV29-1 and TRBJ2-1; 7 bases are shared with TRBD2. V lost 6 bases and J lost 3; bases outside the gene matches: 2. Germline V gene data show CDR1 as SQVTM and CDR2 as ANQGSEA. CDR3 length: 12 residues. The CDR3 DNA follows: TGCAGCGTGGGGGACTACTACAATGAGCAGTTCTTC. It codes for CSVGDYYNEQFF.

The chain is built from TRBV10-3 and TRBJ1-1, with a possible D match to TRBD1 (5 bases). V lost 6 bases and J lost 5, with 13 bases in between. This CDR3 is built from 13 residues. Germline V gene data show CDR1 as ENHRY and CDR2 as SYGVKD. CDR3 sequence reads: CAISGRARTEAFF. The CDR3 DNA reads TGTGCCATCAGCGGCAGGGCGAGGACTGAAGCTTTCTTT.

This chain connects TRBV7-2 to TRBJ2-7; possibly TRBD2 for D (6 bases). CDR1 SGHTA and CDR2 FQGNSA come from the germline V gene. Trimming shortened V by 2 bases and J by 4 bases, and 12 bases separated the two germline ends. The CDR3 extends over 14 amino acids. CDR3 coding DNA: TGTGCCAGCAGCTTATGGGAAGGAGGGTACGAGCAGTACTTC. It encodes CASSLWEGGYEQYF. Full variable domain (missing parts from reference TRBV7-2 and TRBJ2-7): GAGVSQSPSNKVTEKGKDVELRCDPISGHTALYWYRQSLGQGLEFLIYFQGNSAPDKSGLPSDRFSAERTGGSVSTLTIQRTQQEDSAVYLCASSLWEGGYEQYFGPGTRLTVT.

The chain uses TRBV7-9 and TRBJ1-2, with D hard to call. Per germline, CDR1 SEHNR and CDR2 FQNEAQ (reference sequence). The V end lost 1 base, the J end lost 5 bases, and 5 bases lay between the germline ends. The CDR3 contains 12 residues. CDR3 bases: TGTGCCAGCAGCTTAGACGGGTATGGCTACACCTTC. It translates to CASSLDGYGYTF.

The chain combines TRBV21-1 with TRBJ2-7; no DNA check was done on the table's D call, TRBD2. TRBV21-1 is marked as a pseudogene. The length of the CDR3 is 16 residues. The CDR3 loop reads CASSKGLAGRWSEQYF. DNA for the CDR3: TGTGCCAGCAGCAAAGGACTAGCGGGACGATGGAGCGAGCAGTACTTC.

CDR3 protein: CASSLTRGAILYEQYF. The CDR3 DNA reads TGCGCCAGCAGCTTGACAAGGGGTGCTATCCTTTACGAGCAGTACTTC. The chain uses TRBV5-1 and TRBJ2-7; maybe TRBD1 (5 bases). The CDR3 is 16 residues long. V dropped 1 base and J dropped 4 bases, with 18 bases sitting between them. The germline gives CDR1 SGHRS, CDR2 YFSETQ.

The CDR3 nucleotides are TGTGCCAGCAGTTATCGATATAGAGAAGAGCAGTACTTC. This encodes CASSYRYREEQYF. J is TRBJ2-7 and V is TRBV6-5; no definite D call. Germline CDR1 reads MNHEY; CDR2 reads SVGAGI. The CDR3 consists of 13 residues. Trimming left V 3 bases short and J 7 bases short, with 13 bases between.

Regarding this clone: Mismatch with germline at one junction end may stem from a read error. This sequence joins TRBV29-1 and TRBJ2-5, with 8 bases aligning to TRBD1. Germline V gene data show CDR1 as SQVTM and CDR2 as ANQGSEA. The CDR3 is 14 amino acids. This CDR3 is CSAEWQGAQETQYF. DNA of the CDR3: TGCAGCGCTGAATGGCAGGGGGCCCAAGAGACCCAGTACTTC.

This chain joins TRBV3-1 (or the pseudogene TRBV3-2) and TRBJ1-4, with D perhaps TRBD1 (5 bases). V was trimmed by 1 base and J by 0 bases, leaving 6 bases between them. This CDR3 is 15 amino acids long. Germline loops: CDR1 LGHDT, CDR2 YNNKEL (reference sequence). The CDR3 DNA follows: TGTGCCAGCAGCCAAGCGGGGGCAACTAATGAAAAACTGTTTTTT. Translation gives CASSQAGATNEKLFF.

This chain connects TRBV28 to TRBJ2-3; 8 nucleotides line up with TRBD2. V dropped 6 bases and J dropped 2; count of bases not matched to a gene: 7. CDR1 is MDHEN, CDR2 SYDVKM, per germline. The CDR3 loop spans 15 amino acids. This chain's CDR3 is CASRSAGADTDTQYF. The CDR3 DNA reads TGTGCCAGCAGATCAGCGGGAGCGGACACAGATACGCAGTATTTT.